The rows below give T cell receptor beta chains drawn from one sample of a study of cytomegalovirus exposure and HLA in healthy donors. The table came from immunoSEQ multiplex PCR; TCRdb's copy has only in-frame clones and leaves some out. The sample records roughly 150,000 clones, about 68% being singletons. The source material was PBMCs. These receptors were obtained from a female donor in good health and CMV-seronegative. Each CDR3 is given without its conserved first and last residue.

j_gene	v_gene	CDR3aa
TRBJ2-1	TRBV18	ASSPSRGGERANEQF
TRBJ2-7	TRBV28	ASSLTGLFEQY
TRBJ2-7	TRBV6-5	ASSYSGFRRSEQY
TRBJ2-3	TRBV5-1	ASSLALTGADTQY
TRBJ1-5	TRBV7-2	ASSPISDQPQH
TRBJ1-4	TRBV4-2	ASSQDSGQEKLF
TRBJ2-4	TRBV2	ASSDSGQANIQY
TRBJ1-5	TRBV6-5	ASAGIGQPQH
TRBJ1-1	TRBV23-1	ASSPAYVREVNTEAF
TRBJ1-2	TRBV7-8	ASSLLQDGGYT
TRBJ1-1	TRBV7-9	ASSFPGGNTEAF
TRBJ2-7	TRBV5-5	ASSFAGDSYEQY
TRBJ2-1	TRBV12-5	ASGWGGAYNEQF
TRBJ2-1	TRBV10-3	ATGGGAYNEQF
TRBJ2-3	TRBV29-1	SVEGGQGGTDTQY
TRBJ2-4	TRBV6-1	ASSGSGGALKNIQY
TRBJ2-3	TRBV2	ASSPRYLTLTDTQY
TRBJ2-5	TRBV7-8	ASSPGQGAQTQY
TRBJ2-5	TRBV5-1	ASSFLAATPTRKTQY
TRBJ2-3	TRBV4-3	ASSQGLAGGPGTDTQY
TRBJ2-1	TRBV27	ASSLSRGTSGYNEQF
TRBJ1-5	TRBV6-1	ASIQVENQPQH
TRBJ2-7	TRBV10-2	ASSLGQGNSYEQY
TRBJ1-4	TRBV7-9	ASTQGASEKLF
TRBJ2-1	TRBV27	ASTPGQGLLHEQF
TRBJ2-7	TRBV14	ASSRPTSGLDLYEQY
TRBJ2-2	TRBV30	AWSPPGLVKGGELF
TRBJ2-1	TRBV6-5	ASSGGVEYNEQF
TRBJ2-7	TRBV5-6	ASSLSNYEQY
TRBJ2-3	TRBV11-2	ASSSSSKPDTQY
TRBJ1-6	TRBV21-1	ASSNTGDNSPLH
TRBJ1-1	TRBV7-9	ASSLVQGNTEAF